This record concerns one TCR beta chain sequence. The antigen is unknown. It was CD45RO-negative cells, positively selected for CCR7, that made up naive CD8 cells, with terminally differentiated effector memory CD45RA+ cells excluded. This sample is part of a study of shared clonotypes between healthy human individuals. Looking at the study overall: CD4 naive and memory got three plates each, CD8 naive two, CD8 memory one.

The CDR3 loop spans 19 amino acids. V lost 4 bases and J lost 0; bases outside the gene matches: 11. CDR1 MDHEN and CDR2 SYDVKM come from the germline V gene. Study results and limitations: The authors expected sequencing depth to affect clonotype sharing among donors. Donors were few, which limited the genetic and exposure-history diversity represented.

Clones were read by immunoSEQ multiplex PCR, and TCRdb kept only the in-frame ones, dropping some. Of over 2 million clones listed, approximately 94% are singletons. This receptor was identified in a man aged 18 to 30 in good health. The specimen was naive CD8+ T cells sorted from blood. This sequence joins TRBV28 and TRBJ1-5; 11 bases match TRBD1. CDR3 sequence (DNA): TGTGCCAGCAGTTCGCTAGGACAGGGGGCGGTCTATAGCAATCAGCCCCAGCATTTT. As protein: CASSSLGQGAVYSNQPQHF.